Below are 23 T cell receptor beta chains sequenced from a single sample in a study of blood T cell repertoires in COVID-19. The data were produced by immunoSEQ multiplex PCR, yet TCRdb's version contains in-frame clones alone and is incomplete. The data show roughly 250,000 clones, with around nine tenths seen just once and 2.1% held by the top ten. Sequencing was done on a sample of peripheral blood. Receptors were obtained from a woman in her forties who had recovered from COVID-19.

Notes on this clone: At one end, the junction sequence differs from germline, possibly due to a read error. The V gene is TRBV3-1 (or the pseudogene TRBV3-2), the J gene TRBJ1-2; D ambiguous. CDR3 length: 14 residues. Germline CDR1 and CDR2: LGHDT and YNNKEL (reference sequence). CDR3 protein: CASSQGRDGYGYTF. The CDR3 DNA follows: TGTGCCAGCAGTCAAGGGCGGGATGGCTATGGCTACACCTTC.

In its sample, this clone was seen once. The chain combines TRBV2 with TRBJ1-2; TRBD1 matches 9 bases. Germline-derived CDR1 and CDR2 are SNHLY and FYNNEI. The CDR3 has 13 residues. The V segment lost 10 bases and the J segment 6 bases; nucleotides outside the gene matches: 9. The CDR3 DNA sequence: TGTGCCACCCGCCGGGACAGGGAACATGGCTACACCTTC. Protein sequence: CATRRDREHGYTF.

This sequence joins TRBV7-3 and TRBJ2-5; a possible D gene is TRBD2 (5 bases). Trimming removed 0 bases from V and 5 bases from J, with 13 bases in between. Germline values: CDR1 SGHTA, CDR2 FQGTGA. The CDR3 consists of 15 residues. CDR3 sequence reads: CASSLTSDDRETQYF. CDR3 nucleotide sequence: TGTGCCAGCAGCTTAACTAGCGACGATAGGGAGACCCAGTACTTC.

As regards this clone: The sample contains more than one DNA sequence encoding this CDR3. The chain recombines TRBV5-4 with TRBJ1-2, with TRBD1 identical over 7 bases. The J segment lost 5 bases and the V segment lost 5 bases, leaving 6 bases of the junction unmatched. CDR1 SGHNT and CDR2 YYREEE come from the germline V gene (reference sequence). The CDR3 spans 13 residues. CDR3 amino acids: CASSPDRDYGYTF. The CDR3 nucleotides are TGTGCCAGCAGTCCCGACAGGGATTATGGCTACACCTTC.

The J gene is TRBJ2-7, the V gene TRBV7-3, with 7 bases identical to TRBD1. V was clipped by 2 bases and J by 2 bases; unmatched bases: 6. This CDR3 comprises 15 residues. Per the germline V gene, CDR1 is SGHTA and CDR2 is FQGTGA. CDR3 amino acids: CASSLAPGQPYEQYF. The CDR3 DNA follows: TGTGCCAGCAGCTTAGCCCCGGGACAGCCCTACGAGCAGTACTTC.

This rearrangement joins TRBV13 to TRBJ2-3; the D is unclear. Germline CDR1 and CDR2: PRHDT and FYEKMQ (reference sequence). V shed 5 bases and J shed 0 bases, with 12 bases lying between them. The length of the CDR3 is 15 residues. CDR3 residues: CASSLLPPSTDTQYF. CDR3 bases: TGTGCCAGCAGCCTACTTCCCCCTAGCACAGATACGCAGTATTTT.

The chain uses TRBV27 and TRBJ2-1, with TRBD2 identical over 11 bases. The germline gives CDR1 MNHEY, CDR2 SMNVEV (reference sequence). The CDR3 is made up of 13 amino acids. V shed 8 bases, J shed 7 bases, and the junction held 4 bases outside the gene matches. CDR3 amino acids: CASGRTSGNEQFF. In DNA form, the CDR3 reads TGTGCCAGCGGCAGGACTAGCGGGAATGAGCAGTTCTTC.

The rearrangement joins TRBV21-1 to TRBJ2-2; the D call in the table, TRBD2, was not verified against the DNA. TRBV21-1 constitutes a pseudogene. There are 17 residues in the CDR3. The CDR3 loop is CASSKRTGLHYTGELFF. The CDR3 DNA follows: TGTGCCAGCAGCAAACGAACGGGACTTCATTACACCGGGGAGCTGTTTTTT.

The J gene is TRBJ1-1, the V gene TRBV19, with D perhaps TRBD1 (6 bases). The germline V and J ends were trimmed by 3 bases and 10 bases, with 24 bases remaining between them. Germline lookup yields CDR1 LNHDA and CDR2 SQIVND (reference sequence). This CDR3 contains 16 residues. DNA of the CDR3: TGTGCCAGTAGTATGATCGGGGGGCCTGGTAATGATGCAGCTTTCTTT. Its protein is CASSMIGGPGNDAAFF.

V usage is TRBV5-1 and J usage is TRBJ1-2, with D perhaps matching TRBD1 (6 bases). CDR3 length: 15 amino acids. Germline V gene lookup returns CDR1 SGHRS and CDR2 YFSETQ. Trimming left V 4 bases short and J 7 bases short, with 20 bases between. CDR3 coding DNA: TGCGCCAGCAGCCCGGATGGCCCGGGCAGGGGTGGCTACACCTTC. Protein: CASSPDGPGRGGYTF.

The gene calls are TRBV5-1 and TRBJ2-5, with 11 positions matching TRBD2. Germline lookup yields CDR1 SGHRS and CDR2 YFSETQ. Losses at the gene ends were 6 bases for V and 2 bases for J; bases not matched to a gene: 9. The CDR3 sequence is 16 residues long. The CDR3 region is CASNPSLAGGQETQYF. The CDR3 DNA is TGCGCCAGCAACCCGTCATTAGCGGGAGGGCAAGAGACCCAGTACTTC.

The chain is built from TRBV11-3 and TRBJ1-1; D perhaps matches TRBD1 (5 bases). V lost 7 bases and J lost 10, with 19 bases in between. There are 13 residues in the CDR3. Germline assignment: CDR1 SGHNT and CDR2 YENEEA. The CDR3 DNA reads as TGTGCCAGCACCTCAGGGTTTCAACCCAGAGCTTTCTTT. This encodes CASTSGFQPRAFF.

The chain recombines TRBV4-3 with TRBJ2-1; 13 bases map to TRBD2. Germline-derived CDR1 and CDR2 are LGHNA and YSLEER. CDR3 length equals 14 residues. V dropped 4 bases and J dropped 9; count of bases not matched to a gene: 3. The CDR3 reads CASSPRTSGGEQFF. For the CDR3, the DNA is TGCGCCAGCAGCCCACGGACTAGCGGGGGTGAGCAGTTCTTC.

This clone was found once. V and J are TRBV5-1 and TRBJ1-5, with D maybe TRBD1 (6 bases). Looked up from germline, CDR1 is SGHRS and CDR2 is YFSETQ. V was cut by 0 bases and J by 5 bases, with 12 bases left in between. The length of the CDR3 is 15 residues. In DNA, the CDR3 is TGCGCCAGCAGCTTGGTAGGGGGAAGGGATCAGCCCCAGCATTTT. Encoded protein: CASSLVGGRDQPQHF.

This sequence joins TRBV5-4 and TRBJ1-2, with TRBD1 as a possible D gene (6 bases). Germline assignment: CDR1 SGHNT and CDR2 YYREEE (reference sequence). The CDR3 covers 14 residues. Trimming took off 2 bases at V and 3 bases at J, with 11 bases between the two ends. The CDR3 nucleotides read TGTGCCAGCAGCTTTCGGGGGGCGTACTATGGCTACACCTTC. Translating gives CASSFRGAYYGYTF.

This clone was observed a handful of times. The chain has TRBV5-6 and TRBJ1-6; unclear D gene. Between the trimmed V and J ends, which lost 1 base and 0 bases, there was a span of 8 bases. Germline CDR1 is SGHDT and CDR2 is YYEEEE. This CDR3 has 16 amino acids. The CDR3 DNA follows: TGTGCCAGCAGCTTGTCCGCGAGCTCCTATAATTCACCCCTCCACTTT. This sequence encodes CASSLSASSYNSPLHF.

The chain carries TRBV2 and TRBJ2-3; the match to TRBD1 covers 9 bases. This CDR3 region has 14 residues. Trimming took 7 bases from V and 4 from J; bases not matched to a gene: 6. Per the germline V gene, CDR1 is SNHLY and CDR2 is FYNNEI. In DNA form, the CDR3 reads TGTGCCAGCATGAAGGACAGGGGCGCAGATACGCAGTATTTT. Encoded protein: CASMKDRGADTQYF.

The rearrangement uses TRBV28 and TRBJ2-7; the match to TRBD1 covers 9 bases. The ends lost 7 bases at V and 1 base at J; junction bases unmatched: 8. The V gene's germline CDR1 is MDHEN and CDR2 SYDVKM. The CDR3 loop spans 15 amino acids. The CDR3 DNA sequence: TGTGCCAGCACGAGTCCCGGGACAGGGTCCTACGAGCAGTACTTC. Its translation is CASTSPGTGSYEQYF.

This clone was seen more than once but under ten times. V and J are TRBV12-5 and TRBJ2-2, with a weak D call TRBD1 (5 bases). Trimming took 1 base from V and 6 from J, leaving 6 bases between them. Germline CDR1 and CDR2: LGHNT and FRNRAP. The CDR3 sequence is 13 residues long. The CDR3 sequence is CASGLEQAGELFF. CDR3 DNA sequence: TGTGCTAGTGGTTTGGAACAGGCCGGGGAGCTGTTTTTT. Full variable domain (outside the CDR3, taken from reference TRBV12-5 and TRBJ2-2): DARVTQTPRHKVTEMGQEVTMRCQPILGHNTVFWYRQTMMQGLELLAYFRNRAPLDDSGMPKDRFSAEMPDATLATLKIQPSEPRDSAVYFCASGLEQAGELFFGEGSRLTVL.

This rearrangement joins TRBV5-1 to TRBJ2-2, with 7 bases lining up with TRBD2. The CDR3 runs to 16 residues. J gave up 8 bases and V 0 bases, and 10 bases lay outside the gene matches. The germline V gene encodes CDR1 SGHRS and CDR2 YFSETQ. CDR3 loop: CASSLDQLSGQGELFF. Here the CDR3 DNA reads TGCGCCAGCAGCTTGGACCAACTTAGCGGGCAGGGGGAGCTGTTTTTT.

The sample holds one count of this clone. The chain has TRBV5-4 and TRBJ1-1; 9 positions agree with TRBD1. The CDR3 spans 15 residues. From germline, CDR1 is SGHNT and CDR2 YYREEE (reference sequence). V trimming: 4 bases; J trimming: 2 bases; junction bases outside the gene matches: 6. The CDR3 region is CASSLWTGDNTEAFF. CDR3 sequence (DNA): TGTGCCAGCAGCCTGTGGACAGGGGACAACACTGAAGCTTTCTTT.

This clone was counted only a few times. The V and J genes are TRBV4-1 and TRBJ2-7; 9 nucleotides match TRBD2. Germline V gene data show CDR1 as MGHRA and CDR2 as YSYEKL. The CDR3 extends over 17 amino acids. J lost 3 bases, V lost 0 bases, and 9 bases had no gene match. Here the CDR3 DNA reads TGCGCCAGCAGCCAAGAATATCAGCGGGGGGCCCTCTACGAGCAGTACTTC. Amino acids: CASSQEYQRGALYEQYF.

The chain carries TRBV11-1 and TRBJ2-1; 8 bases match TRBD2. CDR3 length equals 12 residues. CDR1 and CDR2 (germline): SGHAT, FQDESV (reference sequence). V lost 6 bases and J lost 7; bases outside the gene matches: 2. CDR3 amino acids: CASRQRENEQFF. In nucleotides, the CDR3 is TGTGCCAGCAGACAGCGGGAGAATGAGCAGTTCTTC.